The rows below give T cell receptor beta chains drawn from one sample of a study of CD8+ T cells in alopecia areata. Generated by immunoSEQ multiplex PCR, the TCRdb table keeps only in-frame clones and is missing some. Seen here are 150,000 or so clones, around 54% observed once, and the top ten hold 4.8%. The sequenced material came from CD4+ T cells sorted from blood. The receptors shown here come from a human donor in good health. CDR3s include the opening cysteine and the closing phenylalanine or tryptophan. The D gene is left open where the match is weak. Rows may omit the clone size; those that give it use once, few, many or a size class.

D gene,clone size,J gene,V gene,CDR3 protein,CDR3 DNA
NA,few,TRBJ2-4,TRBV5-1,CASSSYTQSAYKNIQYF,TGCGCCAGCAGCAGCTACACCCAAAGCGCGTACAAAAACATTCAGTACTTC
NA,once,TRBJ2-7,TRBV5-1,CASSSQGPAYEQYF,TGCGCCAGCAGCTCCCAGGGGCCAGCCTACGAGCAGTACTTC
NA,NA,TRBJ1-1,TRBV29-1,CSGRSGTEAFF,TGCAGCGGCCGCTCTGGGACTGAAGCTTTCTTT
NA,NA,TRBJ2-7,TRBV6-5,CASIGGPAMSEQYF,TGTGCCAGCATTGGGGGGCCCGCCATGTCCGAGCAGTACTTC
NA,NA,TRBJ2-6,TRBV7-9,CANDGTAGANVLTF,TGTGCCAACGACGGGACGGCTGGGGCCAACGTCCTGACTTTC
TRBD2,few,TRBJ2-1,TRBV2,CASRASGSYNEQFF,TGTGCCAGCAGAGCTAGCGGTTCCTACAATGAGCAGTTCTTC
NA,few,TRBJ2-4,TRBV27,CASSLSLGRGESF,TGTGCCAGCAGTTTATCGTTGGGCAGGGGGGAAAGTTTC
NA,few,TRBJ2-2,TRBV29-1,CSVSDRTGELFF,TGCAGCGTTAGCGACCGCACCGGGGAGCTGTTTTTT
TRBD1,NA,TRBJ2-2,TRBV5-4,CASSFGQDNTGELFF,TGTGCCAGCAGCTTCGGACAGGATAACACCGGGGAGCTGTTTTTT
TRBD1,NA,TRBJ2-7,TRBV10-3,CAIRGQGSYEQYF,TGTGCCATCAGGGGACAGGGCTCCTACGAGCAGTACTTC
TRBD1,few,TRBJ1-3,TRBV29-1,CSAGTGAGNTIYF,TGCAGCGCCGGGACAGGGGCTGGAAACACCATATATTTT
NA,NA,TRBJ2-5,TRBV7-3,CASSLRGLSDF,TGTGCCAGCAGCTTAAGGGGATTATCGGACTTC
NA,few,TRBJ1-2,TRBV28,CASSLSVGGGYTF,TGTGCCAGCAGTTTAAGTGTGGGTGGTGGCTACACCTTC
NA,NA,TRBJ1-1,TRBV29-1,CSVAGAGAEAFF,TGCAGCGTTGCAGGGGCAGGGGCTGAAGCTTTCTTT
NA,NA,TRBJ1-5,TRBV27,CASSPGGEGNQPQHF,TGTGCCAGCAGTCCCGGGGGGGAGGGCAATCAGCCCCAGCATTTT
NA,NA,TRBJ1-1,TRBV29-1,CSATGKAAFF,TGCAGCGCGACCGGGAAAGCAGCTTTCTTT
NA,NA,TRBJ2-5,TRBV5-4,CASSPIKGRGETQYF,TGTGCCAGCAGCCCGATCAAGGGGAGAGGAGAGACCCAGTACTTC
NA,NA,TRBJ2-6,TRBV30,CAWSVGVSVLTF,TGTGCCTGGAGTGTAGGGGTGTCCGTCCTGACTTTC
TRBD1,once,TRBJ2-7,TRBV29-1,CSVQGVYEQYF,TGCAGCGTTCAGGGGGTGTACGAGCAGTACTTC
NA,once,TRBJ1-2,TRBV7-9,CASSLGAWNYGYTF,TGTGCCAGCAGCTTAGGAGCCTGGAACTATGGCTACACCTTC
NA,NA,TRBJ2-7,TRBV30,CAWSVRVALIPYEQYF,TGTGCCTGGAGTGTACGGGTAGCCCTCATTCCATACGAGCAGTACTTC
TRBD2,NA,TRBJ2-5,TRBV5-1,CASSLYRLAGMYQETQYF,TGCGCCAGCAGCTTATATCGACTAGCGGGAATGTACCAAGAGACCCAGTACTTC
TRBD1,NA,TRBJ2-5,TRBV15,CATSRNRGLGETQYF,TGTGCCACCAGCAGGAACAGGGGGCTTGGCGAGACCCAGTACTTC
NA,once,TRBJ2-6,TRBV30,CAWQRGAGANVLTF,TGTGCCTGGCAGAGGGGCGCTGGGGCCAACGTCCTGACTTTC
NA,few,TRBJ1-1,TRBV7-8,CASSQYMNTEAFF,TGTGCCAGCAGCCAATACATGAACACTGAAGCTTTCTTT
NA,NA,TRBJ1-1,TRBV28,CASSLSHPTPEAFF,TGTGCCAGCAGTTTATCGCACCCCACCCCCGAAGCTTTCTTT
NA,few,TRBJ1-1,TRBV29-1,CSVVGGGNTEAFF,TGCAGCGTCGTTGGGGGGGGGAACACTGAAGCTTTCTTT
NA,NA,TRBJ1-1,TRBV29-1,CSVMNTEAFF,TGCAGCGTTATGAACACTGAAGCTTTCTTT
NA,few,TRBJ2-2,TRBV4-1,CASSHHPRTSPNTGELFF,TGCGCCAGCAGCCACCACCCGCGGACAAGCCCGAACACCGGGGAGCTGTTTTTT
TRBD2,NA,TRBJ2-2,TRBV6-6,CASSYPSGGYGELFF,TGTGCCAGCAGTTACCCTAGCGGGGGGTACGGGGAGCTGTTTTTT
NA,NA,TRBJ2-6,TRBV16,CASSQEVGANVLTF,TGTGCCAGCAGCCAAGAGGTTGGGGCCAACGTCCTGACTTTC
TRBD1,NA,TRBJ1-1,TRBV28,CASSPDRGRGAFF,TGTGCCAGCAGTCCGGACAGGGGCAGGGGAGCTTTCTTT
TRBD2,NA,TRBJ2-3,TRBV29-1,CSVALAGGGTQYF,TGCAGCGTTGCTTTGGCGGGAGGTGGTACGCAGTATTTT
TRBD2,once,TRBJ2-1,TRBV30,CAWRRTSGNYNEQFF,TGTGCCTGGAGGAGGACTAGCGGGAACTACAATGAGCAGTTCTTC
NA,NA,TRBJ2-7,TRBV2,CASRAVYEQYF,TGTGCCAGCAGGGCCGTCTACGAGCAGTACTTC
TRBD2,NA,TRBJ2-7,TRBV9,CASSALQGGSGDEQYF,TGTGCCAGCAGCGCTCTTCAAGGCGGGAGTGGTGACGAGCAGTACTTC
TRBD1,few,TRBJ1-2,TRBV15,CATSRGLGQIYGYTF,TGTGCCACCAGCAGAGGGCTGGGACAGATCTATGGCTACACCTTC
TRBD1,NA,TRBJ2-2,TRBV27,CASSRLVGTGNTGELFF,TGTGCCAGCAGTCGGTTAGTGGGGACAGGGAACACCGGGGAGCTGTTTTTT
NA,NA,TRBJ2-7,TRBV29-1,CSVETSGSYEQYF,TGCAGCGTTGAAACATCGGGGAGCTACGAGCAGTACTTC
TRBD1,NA,TRBJ2-7,TRBV5-1,CASDRAPYF,TGCGCCAGCGACAGGGCTCCGTACTTC
NA,NA,TRBJ2-5,TRBV7-9,CASSLLTGETQYF,TGTGCCAGCAGCTTATTGACGGGTGAGACCCAGTACTTC
TRBD1,few,TRBJ2-7,TRBV10-3,CAISADRDEQYF,TGTGCCATCAGCGCAGACAGGGACGAGCAGTACTTC
NA,NA,TRBJ2-5,TRBV5-1,CASSLSLRREETQYF,TGCGCCAGCAGCTTGTCCCTACGTAGGGAAGAGACCCAGTACTTC
TRBD1,NA,TRBJ2-5,TRBV29-1,CSVERNRGRVETQYF,TGCAGCGTTGAACGAAACAGGGGGCGCGTGGAGACCCAGTACTTC
NA,NA,TRBJ2-7,TRBV6-1,CASSGGTVKQYF,TGTGCCAGCAGTGGAGGAACAGTTAAGCAGTACTTC
TRBD1,few,TRBJ1-2,TRBV7-9,CASSLARGTESYTF,TGTGCCAGCAGCTTAGCGCGGGGGACAGAGAGCTACACCTTC
NA,many,TRBJ2-5,TRBV4-1,CASRRTFREETQYF,TGCGCCAGCAGACGGACTTTCAGGGAAGAGACCCAGTACTTC